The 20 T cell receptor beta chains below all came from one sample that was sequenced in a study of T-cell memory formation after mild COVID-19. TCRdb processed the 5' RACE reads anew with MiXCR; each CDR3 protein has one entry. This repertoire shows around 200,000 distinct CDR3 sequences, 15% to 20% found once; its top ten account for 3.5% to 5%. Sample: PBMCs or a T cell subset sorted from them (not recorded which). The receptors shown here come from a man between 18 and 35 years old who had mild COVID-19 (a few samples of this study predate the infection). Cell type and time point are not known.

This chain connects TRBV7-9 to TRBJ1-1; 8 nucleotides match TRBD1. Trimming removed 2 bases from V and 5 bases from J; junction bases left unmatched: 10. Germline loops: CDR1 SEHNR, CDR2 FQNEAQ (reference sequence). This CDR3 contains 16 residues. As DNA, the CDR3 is TGTGCCAGCAGCTTATTATCAGGGCAGGGGGCGACTGAAGCTTTCTTT. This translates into CASSLLSGQGATEAFF.

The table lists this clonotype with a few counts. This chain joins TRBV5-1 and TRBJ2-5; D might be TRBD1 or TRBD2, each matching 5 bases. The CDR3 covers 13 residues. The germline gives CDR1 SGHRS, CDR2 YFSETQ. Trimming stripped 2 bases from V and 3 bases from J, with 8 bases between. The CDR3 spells CASSFLGEETQYF. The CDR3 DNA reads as TGCGCCAGCAGCTTTTTGGGGGAAGAGACCCAGTACTTC.

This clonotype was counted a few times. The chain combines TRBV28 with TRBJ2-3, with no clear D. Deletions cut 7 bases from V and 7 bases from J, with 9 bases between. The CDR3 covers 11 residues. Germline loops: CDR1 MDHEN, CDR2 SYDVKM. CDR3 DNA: TGTGCCAGCACCTCTGGTTATACGCAGTATTTT. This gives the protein CASTSGYTQYF.

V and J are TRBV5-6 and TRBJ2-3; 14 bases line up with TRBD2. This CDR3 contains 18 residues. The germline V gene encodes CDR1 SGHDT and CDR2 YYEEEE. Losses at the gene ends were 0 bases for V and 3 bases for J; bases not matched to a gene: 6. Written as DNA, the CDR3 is TGTGCCAGCAGCTTGGGACTAGCGGGGGGGCTTGGGACAGATACGCAGTATTTT. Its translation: CASSLGLAGGLGTDTQYF. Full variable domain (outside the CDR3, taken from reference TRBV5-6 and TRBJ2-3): DAGVTQSPTHLIKTRGQQVTLRCSPKSGHDTVSWYQQALGQGPQFIFQYYEEEERQRGNFPDRFSGHQFPNYSSELNVNALLLGDSALYLCASSLGLAGGLGTDTQYFGPGTRLTVL.

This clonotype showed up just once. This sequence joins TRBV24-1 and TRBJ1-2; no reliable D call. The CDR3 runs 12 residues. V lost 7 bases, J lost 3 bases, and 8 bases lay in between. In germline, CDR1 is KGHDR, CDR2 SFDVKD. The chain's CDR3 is CATSSGDYGYTF. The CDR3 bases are TGTGCCACCAGCAGTGGGGACTATGGCTACACCTTC.

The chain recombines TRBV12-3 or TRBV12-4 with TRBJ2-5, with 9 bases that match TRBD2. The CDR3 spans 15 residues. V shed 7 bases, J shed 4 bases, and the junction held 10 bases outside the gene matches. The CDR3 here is CASTDSGGLGETQYF. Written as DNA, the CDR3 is TGTGCCAGCACAGATAGCGGGGGCCTAGGAGAGACCCAGTACTTC.

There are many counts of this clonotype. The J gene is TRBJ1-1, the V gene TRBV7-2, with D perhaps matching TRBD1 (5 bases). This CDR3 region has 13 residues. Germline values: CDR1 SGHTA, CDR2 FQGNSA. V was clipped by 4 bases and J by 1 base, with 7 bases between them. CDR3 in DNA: TGTGCCAGCAGCTCGGGGCAGAACACTGAAGCTTTCTTT. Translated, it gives CASSSGQNTEAFF.

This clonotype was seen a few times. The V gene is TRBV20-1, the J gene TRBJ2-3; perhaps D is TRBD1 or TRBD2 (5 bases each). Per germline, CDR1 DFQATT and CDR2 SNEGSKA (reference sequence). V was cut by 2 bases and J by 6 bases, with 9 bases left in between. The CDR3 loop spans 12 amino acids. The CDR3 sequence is CSARWGGDTQYF. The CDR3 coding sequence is TGCAGTGCTAGATGGGGCGGGGATACGCAGTATTTT.

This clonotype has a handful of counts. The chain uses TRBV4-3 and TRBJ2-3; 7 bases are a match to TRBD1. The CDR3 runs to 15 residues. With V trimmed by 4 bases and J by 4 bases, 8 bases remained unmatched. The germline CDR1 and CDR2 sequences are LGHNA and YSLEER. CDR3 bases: TGCGCCAGCAGCCTACAGGGGAATACAGCAGATACGCAGTATTTT. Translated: CASSLQGNTADTQYF.

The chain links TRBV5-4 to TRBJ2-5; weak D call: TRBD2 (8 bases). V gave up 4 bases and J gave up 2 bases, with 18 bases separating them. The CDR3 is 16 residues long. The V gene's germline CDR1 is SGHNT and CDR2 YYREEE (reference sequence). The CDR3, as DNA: TGTGCCAGCAGCCGGTTCGGGAGGGGGCGGCAAGAGACCCAGTACTTC. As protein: CASSRFGRGRQETQYF.

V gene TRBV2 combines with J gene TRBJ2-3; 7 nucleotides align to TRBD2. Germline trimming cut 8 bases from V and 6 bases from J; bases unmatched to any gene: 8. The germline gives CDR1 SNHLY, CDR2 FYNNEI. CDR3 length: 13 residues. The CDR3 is CASPGGPGDTQYF. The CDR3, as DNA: TGTGCCAGCCCGGGGGGTCCAGGGGATACGCAGTATTTT.

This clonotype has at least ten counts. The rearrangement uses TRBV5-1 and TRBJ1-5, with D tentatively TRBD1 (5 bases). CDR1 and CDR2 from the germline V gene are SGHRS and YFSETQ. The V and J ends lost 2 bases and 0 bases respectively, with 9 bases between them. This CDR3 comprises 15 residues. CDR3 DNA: TGCGCCAGCAGCTTAGGGGAAGCTAGCAATCAGCCCCAGCATTTT. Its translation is CASSLGEASNQPQHF.

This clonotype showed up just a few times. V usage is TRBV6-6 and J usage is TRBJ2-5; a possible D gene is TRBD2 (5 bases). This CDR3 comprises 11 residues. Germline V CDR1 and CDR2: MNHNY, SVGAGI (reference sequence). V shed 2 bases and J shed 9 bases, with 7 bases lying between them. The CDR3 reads CASSYEGPQYF. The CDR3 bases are TGTGCCAGCAGTTACGAGGGTCCCCAGTACTTC.

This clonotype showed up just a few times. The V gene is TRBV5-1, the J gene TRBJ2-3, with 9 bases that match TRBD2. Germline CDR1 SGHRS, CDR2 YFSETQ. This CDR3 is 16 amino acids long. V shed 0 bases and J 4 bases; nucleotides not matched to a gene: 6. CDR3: CASSLVAGGPPDTQYF. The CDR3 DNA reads TGCGCCAGCAGCTTGGTGGCGGGGGGGCCTCCAGATACGCAGTATTTT.

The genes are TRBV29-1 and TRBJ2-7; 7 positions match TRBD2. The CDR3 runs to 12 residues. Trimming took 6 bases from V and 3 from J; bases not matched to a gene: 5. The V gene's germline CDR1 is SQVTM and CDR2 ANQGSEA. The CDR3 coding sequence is TGCAGCGTCGGGATAGCGGGCTACGAGCAGTACTTC. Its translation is CSVGIAGYEQYF.

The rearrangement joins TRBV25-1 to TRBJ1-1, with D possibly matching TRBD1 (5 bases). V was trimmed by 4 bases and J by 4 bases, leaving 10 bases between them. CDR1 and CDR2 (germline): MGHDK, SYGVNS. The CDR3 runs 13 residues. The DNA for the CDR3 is TGTGCCAGCAGTGTTCAGGGCCGCACTGAAGCTTTCTTT. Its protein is CASSVQGRTEAFF.

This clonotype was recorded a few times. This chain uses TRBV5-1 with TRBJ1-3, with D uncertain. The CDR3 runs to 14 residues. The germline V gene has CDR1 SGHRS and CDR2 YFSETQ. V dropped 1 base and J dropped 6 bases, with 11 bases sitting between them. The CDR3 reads CASSLFPGSNTIYF. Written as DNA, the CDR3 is TGCGCCAGCAGCTTGTTTCCAGGCTCAAACACCATATATTTT.

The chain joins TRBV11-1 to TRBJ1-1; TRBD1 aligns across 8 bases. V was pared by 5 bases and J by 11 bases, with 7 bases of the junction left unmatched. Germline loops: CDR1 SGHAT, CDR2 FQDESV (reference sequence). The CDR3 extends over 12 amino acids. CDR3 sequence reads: CASSKDREVAFF. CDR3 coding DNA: TGTGCCAGCAGCAAGGACAGGGAGGTTGCTTTCTTT.

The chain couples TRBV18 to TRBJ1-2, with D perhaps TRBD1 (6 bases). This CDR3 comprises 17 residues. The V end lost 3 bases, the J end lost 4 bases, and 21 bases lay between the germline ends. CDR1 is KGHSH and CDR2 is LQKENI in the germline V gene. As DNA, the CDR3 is TGTGCCAGCTCACCTGACACGACAGGAGGGAACGCCTATGGCTACACCTTC. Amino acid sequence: CASSPDTTGGNAYGYTF. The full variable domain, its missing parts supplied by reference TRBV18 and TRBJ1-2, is NAGVMQNPRHLVRRRGQEARLRCSPMKGHSHVYWYRQLPEEGLKFMVYLQKENIIDESGMPKERFSAEFPKEGPSILRIQQVVRGDSAAYFCASSPDTTGGNAYGYTFGSGTRLTVV.

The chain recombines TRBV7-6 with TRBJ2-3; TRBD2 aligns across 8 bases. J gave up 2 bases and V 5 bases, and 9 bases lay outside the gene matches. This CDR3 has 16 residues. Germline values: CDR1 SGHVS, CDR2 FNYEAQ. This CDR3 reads CASSTLPAGVTDTQYF. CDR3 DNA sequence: TGTGCCAGCAGCACCCTCCCAGCGGGGGTCACAGATACGCAGTATTTT. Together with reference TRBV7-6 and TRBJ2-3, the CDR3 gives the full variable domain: GAGVSQSPRYKVTKRGQDVALRCDPISGHVSLYWYRQALGQGPEFLTYFNYEAQQDKSGLPNDRFSAERPEGSISTLTIQRTEQRDSAMYRCASSTLPAGVTDTQYFGPGTRLTVL.